This TCR beta chain appears in the sequencing data of a study of CD8 T cells in ankylosing spondylitis. Findings of the study overall: Previously reported in reactive arthritis synovial fluid and blood were some of the motif variants. Disease-linked clones reportedly showed significant enrichment in matched ankylosing spondylitis synovial fluid. Peripheral blood held disease-linked clones only at relatively low frequency, and these were CD8+. A TCR beta motif made of several highly homologous variants seemed typical of ankylosing spondylitis blood.

This clonotype was counted at least ten times. Its matching antigen is unknown. V was clipped by 3 bases and J by 8 bases, with 20 bases between them. The V gene's germline CDR1 is MDHEN and CDR2 SYDVKM. This CDR3 region has 16 residues. In TCRdb, the 5' RACE reads were re-called with MiXCR into one record per CDR3 protein. Of about 36,000 distinct CDR3 sequences in the sample, 6% were seen once. The chain couples TRBV28 to TRBJ2-4; D may be TRBD1 or TRBD2 (5 bases each). The sequenced sample consisted of blood, either unsorted or a sorted T cell fraction (not recorded which). The clonotype comes from a male donor with ankylosing spondylitis or in good health (not recorded which). CDR3 sequence: CASSLSRSGGADIQYF. CDR3 nucleotide sequence: TGTGCCAGCAGTTTGAGTCGAAGTGGGGGTGCGGACATTCAGTACTTC.